These T cell receptor beta chains were read from a single sample in a study of shared clonotypes between healthy human individuals. Profiled with immunoSEQ multiplex PCR; TCRdb holds only in-frame clones, not every one. Of about 2 million clones in the sample, over 85% are singletons; the top ten hold around 1.1%. What was sequenced was naive CD8+ T cells sorted from blood. These receptors all come from a man aged 18 to 29 in good health. Both conserved end residues are part of each CDR3. Clone size is given for some rows only: seen once, a few or many times, or a class if the clone is expanded.

clone size,V gene,CDR3 protein
.,TRBV13,CASSSGGSGNTIYF
.,TRBV6-5,CASSYSWEGLYEQYF
.,TRBV7-9,CASQGSEETQYF
.,TRBV9,CASSVDGNVRNTEAFF
.,TRBV10-2,CASSEATGGLVEQYF
once,TRBV5-6,CASSLGRAVNEQFF
.,TRBV2,CASLYVGRAAQYF
.,TRBV30,CAWSEASFGETQYF
.,TRBV11-2,CASSFRVFRTDTQYF
.,TRBV27,CASSLLGGNQPQHF
.,TRBV10-3,CAISEPRVGITEAFF
.,TRBV28,CASSLEGTQDTQYF
.,TRBV27,CASSLKGGRYEQYF
.,TRBV9,CASSSSPGLSPYEQYF
.,TRBV7-9,CASSLDLGTGELFF
.,TRBV27,CASSFGGEQFF
.,TRBV2,CASSDWPNTEAFF
.,TRBV9,CASSVGGDYYEQYF
.,TRBV19,CASSEAVGTEAFF
.,TRBV30,CAFSSGDHSNQPQHF
.,TRBV5-1,CASSLEGPSYEQYF
.,TRBV7-9,CASGIGGEGRSNQPQHF
once,TRBV9,CASSPDRGVNQPQHF
few,TRBV30,CAWSPTVVGYGYTF
once,TRBV6-5,CASSYSEGDEQYF
.,TRBV29-1,CSAAGLATETQYF
.,TRBV27,CASSLAPGLRETQYF
.,TRBV7-9,CASSPRDSIYMPQYF
.,TRBV6-6,CASSLKAGRGDTQYF
.,TRBV4-1,CASSQDPGTGVPDTQYF
.,TRBV9,CASSEGTGGGYEQYF
.,TRBV27,CASSFWSSGGASDTQYF
.,TRBV4-1,CASSQEGTINTYEQYF
.,TRBV5-1,CASSLVDDYEQYF
.,TRBV11-2,CATFGGGNEQFF
.,TRBV7-6,CASSAEASSYEQYF
.,TRBV9,CASTPGLAGESSTDTQYF
.,TRBV10-3,CAISEGSGGIYEQYF
.,TRBV13,CASSSTSGKSYEQYF
.,TRBV2,CASSDRTEQFF
.,TRBV4-3,CASSHGTSGGAGANVLTF
.,TRBV10-2,CASSESTVYEQYF
.,TRBV27,CASSTLVGHRELFF
once,TRBV29-1,CSVGGGQEAPYEQYF
.,TRBV4-3,CASSQVTGTSYGYTF
.,TRBV6-1,CASSEWTSGHNEQFF
.,TRBV2,CASRVSPGQEYTEAFF
once,TRBV7-9,CASSPPRGGYEQYF
.,TRBV7-9,CASSSLGQGKETQYF
.,TRBV9,CASVDSANTGELFF
.,TRBV5-4,CASSQRTAANYGYTF
.,TRBV11-2,CASSLGLADAYEQYF
.,TRBV7-9,CASSLGRGLVGYTF
.,TRBV9,CASSVGTPDKLFF